This TCR beta chain was sequenced for a study of blood T cell repertoires in COVID-19. Study information: The United States, Italy and Spain provided the acute and convalescent COVID-19 samples. PBMCs, B-cell-depleted T cells, or T cells provided the cDNA or gDNA that made up the material.

As originally analysed: Counts of nucleated cells, estimated from reference gene primer amplification, were obtained. The assay was immunoSEQ multiplex PCR, and TCRdb's table has in-frame clones only and misses some. V and J calls and clone size are copied from that table; D and trimming were computed from the DNA. The sample lists tens of thousands of clones, about four fifths seen once, with around 15% in the top ten. The TCR sequence derives from a woman of 80 years or more with acute or convalescent COVID-19. What was sequenced was peripheral blood.

The CDR3 region is CASRLATNEKLFF. The CDR3, as DNA: TGCGCCAGCAGGCTAGCAACTAATGAAAAACTGTTTTTT. V and J are TRBV5-1 and TRBJ1-4; D remains unclear. The CDR3 loop spans 13 amino acids. Trimming shortened V by 5 bases and J by 0 bases, and 5 bases separated the two germline ends. Germline V gene data show CDR1 as SGHRS and CDR2 as YFSETQ.